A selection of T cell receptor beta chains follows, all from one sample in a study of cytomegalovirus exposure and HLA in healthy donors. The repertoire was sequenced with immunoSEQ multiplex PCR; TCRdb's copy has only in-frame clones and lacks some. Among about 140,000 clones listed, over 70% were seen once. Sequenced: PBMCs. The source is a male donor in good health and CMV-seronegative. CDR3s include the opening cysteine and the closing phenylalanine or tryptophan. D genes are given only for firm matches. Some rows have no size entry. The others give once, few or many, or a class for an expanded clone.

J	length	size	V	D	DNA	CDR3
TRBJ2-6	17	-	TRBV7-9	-	TGTGCCAGCAGCTTAGGAGGGCCCCTCGCCAGGGCCAACGTCCTGACTTTC	CASSLGGPLARANVLTF
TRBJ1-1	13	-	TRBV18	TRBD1	TGTGCCAGCCAGACAGGGGGGGGAGATGAAGCTTTCTTT	CASQTGGGDEAFF
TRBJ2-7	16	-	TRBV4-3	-	TGCGCCAGCAGCCAAGACTACCGGACAGTCTCCTACGAGCAGTACTTC	CASSQDYRTVSYEQYF
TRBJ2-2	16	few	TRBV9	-	TGTGCCAGCAGCGTAGGGGCAGGGGTGGACACCGGGGAGCTGTTTTTT	CASSVGAGVDTGELFF
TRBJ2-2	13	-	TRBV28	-	TGTGCCAGCAGTCACAGGGTTGCCGGGGAGCTGTTTTTT	CASSHRVAGELFF
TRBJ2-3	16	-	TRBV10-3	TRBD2	TGTGCCATCAGTGAGTCTGGCGGGGGAAGCACAGATACGCAGTATTTT	CAISESGGGSTDTQYF
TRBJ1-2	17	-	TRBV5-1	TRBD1	TGCGCCAGCAGCCCACCAGGCAACAGGGGGGTTAACTATGGCTACACCTTC	CASSPPGNRGVNYGYTF
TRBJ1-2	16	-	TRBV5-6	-	TGTGCCAGCAGCTTGGAAGGCGGTGCCCTAAGAGCTGGCTACACCTTC	CASSLEGGALRAGYTF
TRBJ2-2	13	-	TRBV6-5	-	TGTGCCAGCAACGCAGGGCCCCCCGGGGAGCTGTTTTTT	CASNAGPPGELFF
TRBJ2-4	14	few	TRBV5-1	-	TGCGCCAGCAGCTCGACAGAGCACAAAAACATTCAGTACTTC	CASSSTEHKNIQYF
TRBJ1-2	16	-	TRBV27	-	TGTGCCAGCAGTTTATCAGTAGGGGAAAGGAGCCTCGGCTACACCTTC	CASSLSVGERSLGYTF
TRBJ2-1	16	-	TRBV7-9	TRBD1	TGTTCCAGCAGCGTGGACAGGGGGAGCTCCTACAATGAGCAGTTCTTC	CSSSVDRGSSYNEQFF
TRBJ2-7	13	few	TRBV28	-	TGTGCCAGCAGCCCCTCGGGCTCCTACGAGCAGTACTTC	CASSPSGSYEQYF
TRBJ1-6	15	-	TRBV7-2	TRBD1	TGTGCCAGCAGCTTAATAGTCCAGGGGGGTTCACCCCTCCACTTT	CASSLIVQGGSPLHF
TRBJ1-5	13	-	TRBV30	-	TGTGCCTGGAGTGCTCAGGGGAATCAGCCCCAGCATTTT	CAWSAQGNQPQHF
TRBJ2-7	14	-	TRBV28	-	TGTGCCACCCACCTGACAGGTATCTCCTACGAGCAGTACTTC	CATHLTGISYEQYF
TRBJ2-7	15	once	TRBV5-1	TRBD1	TGCGCCAGCAGCCCCGGAGGGACAGGGCCCTACGAGCAGTACTTC	CASSPGGTGPYEQYF
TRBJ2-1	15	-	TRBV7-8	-	TGTGCCAGCAGCTTAGATAGCGGAAGCTACAATGAGCAGTTCTTC	CASSLDSGSYNEQFF
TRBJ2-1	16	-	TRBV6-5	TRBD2	TGTGCCAGCAGTTACTCGACGGCTAGCGGGAAAGATGAGCAGTTCTTC	CASSYSTASGKDEQFF
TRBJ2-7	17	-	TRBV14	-	TGTGCCAGCAGTCATTTCACTCTTAGCGGAAACACCTACGAGCAGTACTTC	CASSHFTLSGNTYEQYF
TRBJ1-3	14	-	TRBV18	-	TGTGCCAGCTCACCGGGGGGAATTGGAAACACCATATATTTT	CASSPGGIGNTIYF
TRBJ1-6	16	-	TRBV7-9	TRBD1	TGTGCCAGCAGCTCCGTACAGGGGGCTAATAATTCACCCCTCCACTTT	CASSSVQGANNSPLHF
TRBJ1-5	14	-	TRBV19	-	TGTGCCAGTAAGTCTGCGGCAGCGAATCAGCCCCAGCATTTT	CASKSAAANQPQHF
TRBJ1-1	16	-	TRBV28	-	TGTGCCAGCAGTGGCTCCGGGACACCGGAGAGGACTGAAGCTTTCTTT	CASSGSGTPERTEAFF
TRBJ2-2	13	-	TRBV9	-	TGTGCCAGCATCGGGACTTACACCGGGGAGCTGTTTTTT	CASIGTYTGELFF
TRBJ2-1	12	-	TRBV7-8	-	TGTGCCAGCAGCCTCAGGGCCGATGAGCAGTTCTTC	CASSLRADEQFF
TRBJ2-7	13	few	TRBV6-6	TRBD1	TGTGCCAGCTCCAACCGACAGGGACCCGCGGAGTCCTTC	CASSNRQGPAESF
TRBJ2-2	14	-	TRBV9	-	TGTGCCAGCAGCGTAGCCTCGAACACCGGGGAGCTGTTTTTT	CASSVASNTGELFF
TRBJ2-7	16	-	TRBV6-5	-	TGTGCCAGCAGTTCCCCCAGGGAACACGGAACCTACGAGCAGTACTTC	CASSSPREHGTYEQYF
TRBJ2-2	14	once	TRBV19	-	TGTGCCAGTCGTGGCAGGCTAAACGCCGGGGAGCTGTTTTTT	CASRGRLNAGELFF
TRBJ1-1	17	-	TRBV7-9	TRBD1	TGTGCCAGCAGCTACCTATGGACAGGGGCCAAGAACACTGAAGCTTTCTTT	CASSYLWTGAKNTEAFF
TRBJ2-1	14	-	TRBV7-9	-	TGTGCCAGCAGCTGGAGAGAGAGAGGAAATGAGCAGTTCTTC	CASSWRERGNEQFF
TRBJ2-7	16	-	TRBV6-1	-	TGTGCCAGCAGTGAACCCAGGGCTCTCTTCTCCTACGAGCAGTACTTC	CASSEPRALFSYEQYF
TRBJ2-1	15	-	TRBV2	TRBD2	TGTGCCAGCAGGATTACTAGCGGGCTAAGCCCAGAGCAGTTCTTC	CASRITSGLSPEQFF
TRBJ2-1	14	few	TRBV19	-	TGTGCCAGTAGCCCCAGGGTAGGCTACAATGAGCAGTTCTTC	CASSPRVGYNEQFF
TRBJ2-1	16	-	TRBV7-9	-	TGTGCCAGCAGCTCCCCCGGAAGGGGCCCCTACAATGAGCAGTTCTTC	CASSSPGRGPYNEQFF
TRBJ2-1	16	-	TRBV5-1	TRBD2	TGCGCCAGCAGCGATAGACTAGCGGGGGGGTACAATGAGCAGTTCTTC	CASSDRLAGGYNEQFF
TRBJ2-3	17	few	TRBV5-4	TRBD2	TGTGCCAGCAGCCCTCCGGGACTAGCGGGAGTGGTAGATACGCAGTATTTT	CASSPPGLAGVVDTQYF
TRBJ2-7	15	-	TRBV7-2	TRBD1	TGTGCCAGCAGCTTCCTCCGGGACAGGGGACGCGAGCAGTACTTC	CASSFLRDRGREQYF
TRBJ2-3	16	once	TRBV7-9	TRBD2	TGTGCCAGCAGCTCACTCGGGACTAGCGGCACAGATACGCAGTATTTT	CASSSLGTSGTDTQYF
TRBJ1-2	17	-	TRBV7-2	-	TGTGCCAGCAGCTTAGCCCCCGTTAGGGACATCTTCTATGGCTACACCTTC	CASSLAPVRDIFYGYTF
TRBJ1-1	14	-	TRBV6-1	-	TGTGCCAGCAGGCTAAGAGACAGGAACACTGAAGCTTTCTTT	CASRLRDRNTEAFF
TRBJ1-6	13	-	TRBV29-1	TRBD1	TGCAGCGTTTTATACGACAGGGGTCTTCCCCTCCACTTT	CSVLYDRGLPLHF
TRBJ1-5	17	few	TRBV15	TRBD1	TGTGCCACCAGCATTATCCAGGGGGCGCGAGGGGAACAGCCCCAGCATTTT	CATSIIQGARGEQPQHF
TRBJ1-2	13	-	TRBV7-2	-	TGTGCCAGCACCACTTCGGGGGGCCTGCTTCTCACCTTC	CASTTSGGLLLTF
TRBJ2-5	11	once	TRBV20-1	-	TGCAGTGCAGGAGGTCTAGAGACCCAGTACTTC	CSAGGLETQYF
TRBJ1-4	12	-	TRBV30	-	TGTGCCTGGAGCAGGGGCCAAGAAAAACTGTTTTTT	CAWSRGQEKLFF
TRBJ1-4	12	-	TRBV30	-	TGTGCCTGGCTAAGGGGGAATGAAAAACTGTTTTTT	CAWLRGNEKLFF
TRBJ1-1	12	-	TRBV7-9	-	TGTGCCAGCAGCTCCCTCGGTGTTGAAGCTTTCTTT	CASSSLGVEAFF
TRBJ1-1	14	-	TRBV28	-	TGTGCCAGCAGTTTGGCAGGAATGAACACTGAAGCTTTCTTT	CASSLAGMNTEAFF
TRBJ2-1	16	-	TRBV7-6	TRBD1	TGTGCCAGCAGCTTAGGGTTGGGACAGGGGGCTTTCGTGCAGTTCTTC	CASSLGLGQGAFVQFF
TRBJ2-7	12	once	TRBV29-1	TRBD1	TGCAGCGCGGGACAGGGGTTCTACGAGCAGTACTTC	CSAGQGFYEQYF
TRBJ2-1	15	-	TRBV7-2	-	TGTGCCAGCAGCTTAGCGGGGAGCTCCTACAATGAGCAGTTCTTC	CASSLAGSSYNEQFF